The 20 T cell receptor beta chains reported below all come from one sample, sequenced in a study of blood T cells in healthy people across ages. A second PCR, run for roughly 7 to 12 cycles, used a sample-barcoded 5' primer plus a J-beta primer mix. TCRdb reprocessed the 5' RACE reads via MiXCR and lists one record per CDR3 protein. This sample has hundreds of thousands of distinct CDR3 sequences, with 21% found just once. The specimen sequenced was blood. The receptor set was obtained from a man in his 70s in good health.

This clonotype turned up a few times. The chain carries TRBV7-2 and TRBJ2-7, with unresolved D. CDR1 and CDR2 from the germline V gene are SGHTA and FQGNSA. The CDR3 length is 12 residues. V lost 1 base and J 6 bases, leaving 7 bases between the germline ends. The CDR3 region is CASSLDFLEQYF. CDR3 bases: TGTGCCAGCAGCTTAGATTTCCTCGAGCAGTACTTC.

This clonotype was detected only a few times. The rearrangement joins TRBV20-1 to TRBJ1-4; TRBD1 matches at 8 bases. CDR1 DFQATT and CDR2 SNEGSKA come from the germline V gene (reference sequence). V lost 2 bases, J lost 8 bases, and 7 bases stayed unmatched. The CDR3 covers 14 residues. The CDR3 nucleotides read TGCAGTGCTAGACAGGGGACAGGCGGCGAAAAACTGTTTTTT. Translation: CSARQGTGGEKLFF.

This chain joins TRBV20-1 and TRBJ2-4; D remains unclear. Germline loops: CDR1 DFQATT, CDR2 SNEGSKA (reference sequence). V shed 5 bases and J shed 7 bases, with 6 bases lying between them. The length of the CDR3 is 10 residues. The CDR3 nucleotides are TGCAGTGCTTGGGCGAACATTCAGTACTTC. Its translation is CSAWANIQYF.

V gene TRBV20-1 combines with J gene TRBJ2-5; 10 bases align to TRBD2. The end of the DNA fits TRBJ2-1 better, so the J call may be wrong. Germline V lookup: CDR1 DFQATT, CDR2 SNEGSKA (reference sequence). This CDR3 has 15 amino acids. Here the CDR3 reads CSAFVAGGVYNEQFF. CDR3 nucleotide sequence: TGCAGTGCCTTCGTAGCGGGAGGAGTTTACAATGAGCAGTTCTTC.

The genes are TRBV28 and TRBJ1-1, with D unresolved. Germline V gives CDR1 MDHEN, CDR2 SYDVKM. V lost 1 base and J 4 bases, leaving 19 bases between the germline ends. The CDR3 runs to 17 residues. Here the CDR3 DNA reads TGTGCCAGCAGTTTATTGGATATCGGAGGAGTCAGCACTGAAGCTTTCTTT. This sequence encodes CASSLLDIGGVSTEAFF. Full variable domain (remainder filled in from reference TRBV28 and TRBJ1-1): DVKVTQSSRYLVKRTGEKVFLECVQDMDHENMFWYRQDPGLGLRLIYFSYDVKMKEKGDIPEGYSVSREKKERFSLILESASTNQTSMYLCASSLLDIGGVSTEAFFGQGTRLTVV.

The genes are TRBV20-1 and TRBJ1-2; D unclear. The CDR3 is made up of 11 amino acids. Germline V gene sequence: CDR1 DFQATT, CDR2 SNEGSKA (reference sequence). CDR3 loop: CAVLESYGYTF. For the CDR3, the DNA is TGCGCAGTGCTAGAAAGCTATGGCTACACCTTC.

The chain links TRBV7-2 to TRBJ2-5; 7 positions match TRBD2. Matching the DNA end better, TRBJ2-7 makes the J call doubtful. CDR3 size: 14 residues. Germline CDR1 SGHTA, CDR2 FQGNSA. The chain's CDR3 is CASSPTRDYYEQYF. In nucleotides, the CDR3 is TGTGCCAGCAGCCCCACCAGGGACTACTACGAGCAGTACTTC.

As DNA, the CDR3 is TGTGCCAGCATCCCCGGACAGGCCCGGCTCTATGGCTACACCTTC. Its protein is CASIPGQARLYGYTF. The chain has TRBV28 and TRBJ1-2; TRBD1 matches at 7 bases. The CDR3 totals 15 residues. Germline V lookup: CDR1 MDHEN, CDR2 SYDVKM. J gave up 4 bases and V 7 bases, and 12 bases lay outside the gene matches.

This clonotype was detected only a few times. This chain links TRBV5-1 with TRBJ2-5, with 14 bases that match TRBD2. This CDR3 has 17 amino acids. J lost 6 bases, V lost 1 base, and 8 bases had no gene match. From germline, CDR1 is SGHRS and CDR2 YFSETQ. The DNA for the CDR3 is TGCGCCAGCAGCTTGTACGGGACTAGCGGGGGATCGAAGACCCAGTACTTC. Encoded protein: CASSLYGTSGGSKTQYF.

The J gene is TRBJ1-2, the V gene TRBV5-1; 8 bases are a match to TRBD1. CDR1 and CDR2 (germline): SGHRS, YFSETQ. CDR3 length equals 14 residues. Trimming took 5 bases from V and 7 from J; bases not matched to a gene: 10. The CDR3, as DNA: TGCGCCAGCAGACAGGACAGGGCCCCCTCTGGCTACACCTTC. Its protein is CASRQDRAPSGYTF.

V is TRBV25-1 and J is TRBJ1-1; D is ambiguous. Germline CDR1 and CDR2: MGHDK and SYGVNS. The CDR3 has 12 amino acids. V was cut by 6 bases and J by 11 bases, with 16 bases left in between. CDR3 sequence: CASSGLVLGAFF. In DNA form, the CDR3 reads TGTGCCAGCAGCGGATTGGTTCTGGGGGCTTTCTTT.

About this clonotype: An end of the junction does not agree with germline; a read error may underlie this. This chain connects TRBV20-1 to TRBJ2-6, with D possibly being TRBD2 (5 bases). The CDR3 runs to 17 residues. Germline V CDR1 and CDR2: DFQATT, SNEGSKA (reference sequence). The CDR3 loop reads CGARGQEFVSGANVLTF. In DNA, the CDR3 is TGCGGTGCTAGAGGGCAGGAGTTCGTCTCTGGGGCCAACGTCCTGACTTTC.

V gene TRBV7-9 combines with J gene TRBJ2-1; D is ambiguous. Per germline, CDR1 SEHNR and CDR2 FQNEAQ (reference sequence). CDR3 length: 15 amino acids. Deletions cut 1 base from V and 3 bases from J, with 10 bases between. The CDR3 reads CASSLVGNGYNEQFF. DNA for the CDR3: TGTGCCAGCAGCTTAGTTGGGAATGGCTACAATGAGCAGTTCTTC. Supplemented by reference TRBV7-9 and TRBJ2-1, the full variable domain reads DTGVSQNPRHKITKRGQNVTFRCDPISEHNRLYWYRQTLGQGPEFLTYFQNEAQLEKSRLLSDRFSAERPKGSFSTLEIQRTEQGDSAMYLCASSLVGNGYNEQFFGPGTRLTVL.

The chain links TRBV18 to TRBJ2-3; D is uncertain. The V gene's germline CDR1 is KGHSH and CDR2 LQKENI. This CDR3 spans 14 amino acids. V was trimmed by 0 bases and J by 3 bases, leaving 7 bases between them. CDR3 DNA: TGTGCCAGCTCACCACCACTCGGGACAGATACGCAGTATTTT. Its protein is CASSPPLGTDTQYF.

This clonotype has just a few counts. The CDR3 loop reads CASSLTGGVKYF. The CDR3 nucleotides are TGTGCCAGCAGTCTGACAGGAGGAGTAAAGTACTTC. The chain couples TRBV12-3 or TRBV12-4 to TRBJ2-7, with D perhaps matching TRBD1 (6 bases). CDR3 length equals 12 residues. With 5 bases removed from V and 11 bases from J, the gap between germline ends came to 16 bases.

This clonotype was counted between two and nine times. V gene TRBV7-9 combines with J gene TRBJ1-3, with TRBD1 as a possible D gene (5 bases). Germline CDR1 reads SEHNR; CDR2 reads FQNEAQ (reference sequence). The CDR3 is made up of 17 amino acids. Trimming cost V 5 bases and J 0 bases, with 17 bases left between them. CDR3 loop: CASSPTPGTISGNTIYF. Written as DNA, the CDR3 is TGTGCCAGCAGCCCAACGCCTGGGACGATCTCTGGAAACACCATATATTTT.

This clonotype was seen a handful of times. The chain recombines TRBV5-6 with TRBJ1-1, with no clear D. This CDR3 comprises 11 residues. Trimming took off 4 bases at V and 3 bases at J, with 4 bases between the two ends. Germline CDR1 and CDR2: SGHDT and YYEEEE. CDR3 DNA sequence: TGTGCCAGCAGCACAGACACTGAAGCTTTCTTT. Amino acid sequence: CASSTDTEAFF.

This clonotype was detected only a few times. The chain uses TRBV28 and TRBJ1-2; D gene unclear. The length of the CDR3 is 15 residues. V dropped 6 bases and J dropped 5 bases, with 19 bases sitting between them. The germline V gene encodes CDR1 MDHEN and CDR2 SYDVKM. CDR3: CASSETLGARYGYTF. The CDR3 DNA sequence: TGTGCCAGCAGCGAAACACTTGGAGCTAGGTATGGCTACACCTTC.

This clonotype has just a few counts. The chain uses TRBV7-2 and TRBJ2-7; 9 bases agree with TRBD2. This CDR3 contains 15 residues. Germline V gene lookup returns CDR1 SGHTA and CDR2 FQGNSA. After removal of 5 bases from V and 0 bases from J, the junction contained 5 bases not matched to a gene. CDR3 sequence reads: CASSPDSGSSYEQYF. The DNA for the CDR3 is TGTGCCAGCAGCCCCGATAGCGGGAGCTCCTACGAGCAGTACTTC.

The chain links TRBV5-1 to TRBJ2-7; D possibly corresponds to TRBD2 (5 bases). Trimming left V 2 bases short and J 2 bases short, with 17 bases between. The CDR3 loop spans 16 amino acids. From germline, CDR1 is SGHRS and CDR2 YFSETQ. For the CDR3, the DNA is TGCGCCAGCAGCTTACGACGGGGTCCAGGCGCCTACGAGCAGTACTTC. The encoded protein is CASSLRRGPGAYEQYF.